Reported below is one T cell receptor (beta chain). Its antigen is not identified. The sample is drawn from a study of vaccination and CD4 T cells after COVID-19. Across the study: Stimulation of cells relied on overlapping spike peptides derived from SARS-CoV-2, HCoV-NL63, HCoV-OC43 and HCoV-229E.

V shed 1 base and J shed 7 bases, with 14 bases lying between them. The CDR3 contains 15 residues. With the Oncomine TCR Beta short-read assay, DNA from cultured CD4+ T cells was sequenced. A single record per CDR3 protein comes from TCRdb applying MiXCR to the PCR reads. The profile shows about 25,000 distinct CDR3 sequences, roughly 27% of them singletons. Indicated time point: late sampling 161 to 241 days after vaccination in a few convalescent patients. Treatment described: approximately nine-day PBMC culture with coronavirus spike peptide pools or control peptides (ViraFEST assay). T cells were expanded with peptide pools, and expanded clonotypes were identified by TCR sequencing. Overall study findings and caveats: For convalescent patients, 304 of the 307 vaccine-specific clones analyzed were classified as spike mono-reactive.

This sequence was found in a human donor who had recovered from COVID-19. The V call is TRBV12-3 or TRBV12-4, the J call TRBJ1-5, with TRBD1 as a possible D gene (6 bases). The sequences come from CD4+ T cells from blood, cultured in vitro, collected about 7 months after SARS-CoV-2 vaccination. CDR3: CASSLVGRGGQPQHF. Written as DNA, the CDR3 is TGTGCCAGCAGTTTAGTCGGCAGGGGTGGACAGCCCCAGCATTTT.